The T cell receptor (beta chain) under discussion was sequenced for a study of blood T cell repertoires in COVID-19. CDR3 size: 14 residues. Germline-derived CDR1 and CDR2 are GTSNPN and SVGIG (reference sequence). V lost 0 bases, J lost 6 bases, and 4 bases stayed unmatched. This table comes from immunoSEQ multiplex PCR, and its TCRdb copy is limited to in-frame clones, with some not included. Among 200,000 to 300,000 clones, approximately 84% were seen once, and the ten largest hold around 1.7%. Participants spanned ages about 18 to 90 years and resided in over 20 US areas. Cohorts were based on clinical histories the participants reported. Resolution of symptoms, clearance, or two negative PCRs was present in recovered Cohort 3 donors.

This sequence originates from a man aged 35 to 55 who had recovered from COVID-19. What was sequenced was PBMCs or T cells enriched from blood (not recorded which). This chain joins TRBV30 and TRBJ1-4; 7 bases map to TRBD1. The CDR3 sequence: CAWSVGQGDEKLFF. The CDR3 bases are TGTGCCTGGAGTGTTGGCCAGGGGGATGAAAAACTGTTTTTT. Full variable domain (outside the CDR3, taken from reference TRBV30 and TRBJ1-4): SQTIHQWPATLVQPVGSPLSLECTVEGTSNPNLYWYRQAAGRGLQLLFYSVGIGQISSEVPQNLSASRPQDRQFILSSKKLLLSDSGFYLCAWSVGQGDEKLFFGSGTQLSVL.